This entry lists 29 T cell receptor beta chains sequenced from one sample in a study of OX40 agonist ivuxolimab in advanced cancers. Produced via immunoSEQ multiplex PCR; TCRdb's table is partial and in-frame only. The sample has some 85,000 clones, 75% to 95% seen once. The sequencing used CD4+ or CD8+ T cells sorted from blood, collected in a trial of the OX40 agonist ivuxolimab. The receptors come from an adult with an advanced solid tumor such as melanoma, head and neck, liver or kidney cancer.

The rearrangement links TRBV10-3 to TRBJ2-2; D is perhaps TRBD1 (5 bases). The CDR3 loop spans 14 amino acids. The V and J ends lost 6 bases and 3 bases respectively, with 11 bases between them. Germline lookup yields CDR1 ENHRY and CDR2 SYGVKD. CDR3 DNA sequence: TGTGCCATCAGACAGGACCTGGACACCGGGGAGCTGTTTTTT. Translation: CAIRQDLDTGELFF.

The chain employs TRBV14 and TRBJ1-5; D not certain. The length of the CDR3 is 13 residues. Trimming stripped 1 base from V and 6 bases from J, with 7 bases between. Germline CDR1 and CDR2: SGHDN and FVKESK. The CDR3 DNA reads TGTGCCAGCAGCCAAGGGGTGGCTCAGCCCCAGCATTTT. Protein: CASSQGVAQPQHF.

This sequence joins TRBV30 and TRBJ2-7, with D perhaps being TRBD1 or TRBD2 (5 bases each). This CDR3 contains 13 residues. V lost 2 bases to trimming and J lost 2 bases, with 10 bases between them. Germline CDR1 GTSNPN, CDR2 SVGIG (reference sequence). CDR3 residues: CAWSRGLAYEQYF. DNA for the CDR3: TGTGCCTGGAGTCGGGGCCTAGCCTACGAGCAGTACTTC.

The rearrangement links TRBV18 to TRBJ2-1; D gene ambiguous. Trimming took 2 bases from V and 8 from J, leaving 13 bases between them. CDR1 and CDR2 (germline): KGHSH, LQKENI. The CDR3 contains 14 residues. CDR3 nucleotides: TGTGCCAGCTCACCATTCCCTAGTCTCGATGAGCAGTTCTTC. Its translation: CASSPFPSLDEQFF.

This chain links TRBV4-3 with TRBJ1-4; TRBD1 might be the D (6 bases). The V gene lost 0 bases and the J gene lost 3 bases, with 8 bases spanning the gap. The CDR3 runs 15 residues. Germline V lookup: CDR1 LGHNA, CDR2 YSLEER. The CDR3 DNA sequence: TGCGCCAGCAGCCAAGACCGACAGGCTAATGAAAAACTGTTTTTT. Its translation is CASSQDRQANEKLFF.

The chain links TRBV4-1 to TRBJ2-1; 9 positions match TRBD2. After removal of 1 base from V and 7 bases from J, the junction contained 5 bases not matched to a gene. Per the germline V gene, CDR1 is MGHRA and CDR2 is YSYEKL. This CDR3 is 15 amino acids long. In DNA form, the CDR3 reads TGCGCCAGCAGCCAAGTTGCGGGAGGGCGTAATGAGCAGTTCTTC. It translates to CASSQVAGGRNEQFF.

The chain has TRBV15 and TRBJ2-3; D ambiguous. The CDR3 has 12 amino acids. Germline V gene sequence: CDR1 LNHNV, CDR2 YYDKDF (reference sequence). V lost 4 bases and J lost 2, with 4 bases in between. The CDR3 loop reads CATSTPTDTQYF. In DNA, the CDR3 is TGTGCCACCAGCACCCCCACAGATACGCAGTATTTT.

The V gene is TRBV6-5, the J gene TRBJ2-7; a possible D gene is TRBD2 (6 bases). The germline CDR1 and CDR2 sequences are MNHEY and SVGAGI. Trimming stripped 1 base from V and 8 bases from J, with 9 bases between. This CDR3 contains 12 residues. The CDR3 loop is CASSYLGGKQYF. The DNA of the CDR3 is TGTGCCAGCAGTTACTTGGGGGGTAAGCAGTACTTC.

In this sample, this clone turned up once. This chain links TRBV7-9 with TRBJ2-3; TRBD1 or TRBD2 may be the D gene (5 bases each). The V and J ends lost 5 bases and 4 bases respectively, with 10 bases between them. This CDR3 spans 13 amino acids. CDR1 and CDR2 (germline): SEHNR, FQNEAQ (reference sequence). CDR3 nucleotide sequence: TGTGCCAGCAGCCCCGGGACCCCAGATACGCAGTATTTT. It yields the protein CASSPGTPDTQYF.

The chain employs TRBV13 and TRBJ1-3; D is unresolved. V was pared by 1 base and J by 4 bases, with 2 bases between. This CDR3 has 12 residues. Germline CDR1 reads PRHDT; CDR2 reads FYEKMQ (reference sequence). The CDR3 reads CASSLAGNTIYF. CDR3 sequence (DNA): TGTGCCAGCAGCTTAGCCGGAAACACCATATATTTT.

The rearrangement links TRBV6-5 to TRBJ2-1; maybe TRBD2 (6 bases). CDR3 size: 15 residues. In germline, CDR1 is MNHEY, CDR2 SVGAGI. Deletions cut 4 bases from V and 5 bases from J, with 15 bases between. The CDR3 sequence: CASSSFGGGDNEQFF. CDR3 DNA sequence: TGTGCCAGCAGTTCTTTTGGGGGAGGAGACAATGAGCAGTTCTTC.

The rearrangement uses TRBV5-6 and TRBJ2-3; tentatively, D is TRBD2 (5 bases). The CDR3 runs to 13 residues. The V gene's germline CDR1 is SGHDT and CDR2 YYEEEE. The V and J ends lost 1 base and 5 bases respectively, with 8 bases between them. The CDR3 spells CASSLTSLDTQYF. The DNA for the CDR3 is TGTGCCAGCAGCTTGACTAGTTTAGATACGCAGTATTTT.

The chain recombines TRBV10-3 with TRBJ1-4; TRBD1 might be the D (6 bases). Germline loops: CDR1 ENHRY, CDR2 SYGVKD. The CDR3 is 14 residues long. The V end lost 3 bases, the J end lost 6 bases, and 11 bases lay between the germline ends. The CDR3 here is CAISDKAGDEKLFF. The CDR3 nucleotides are TGTGCCATCAGTGATAAGGCAGGGGATGAAAAACTGTTTTTT.

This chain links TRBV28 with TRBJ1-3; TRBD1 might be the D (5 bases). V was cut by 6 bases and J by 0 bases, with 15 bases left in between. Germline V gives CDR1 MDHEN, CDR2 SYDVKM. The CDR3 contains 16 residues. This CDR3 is CASSLRASSSGNTIYF. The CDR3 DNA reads TGTGCCAGCAGCCTCAGGGCCTCATCCTCTGGAAACACCATATATTTT.

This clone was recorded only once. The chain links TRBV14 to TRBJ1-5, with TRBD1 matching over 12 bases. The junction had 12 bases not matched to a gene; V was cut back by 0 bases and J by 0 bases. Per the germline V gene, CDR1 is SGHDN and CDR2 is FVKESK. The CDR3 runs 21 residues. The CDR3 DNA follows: TGTGCCAGCAGCCAAGAGCGGGACAGGGGGCGGGAGCCTTATAGCAATCAGCCCCAGCATTTT. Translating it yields CASSQERDRGREPYSNQPQHF.

Written as DNA, the CDR3 is TGCGCCAGCAGCTTGGGGGCCATATCATACGAGCAGTACTTC. Protein product: CASSLGAISYEQYF. This sequence joins TRBV5-1 and TRBJ2-7; D remains unclear. Between the trimmed V and J ends, which lost 0 bases and 4 bases, there was a span of 11 bases. Germline loops: CDR1 SGHRS, CDR2 YFSETQ. This CDR3 contains 14 residues.

The CDR3: CASSLRQYYEQYF. The CDR3 nucleotides are TGTGCCAGCAGTTTAAGGCAGTACTACGAGCAGTACTTC. The V and J genes are TRBV27 and TRBJ2-7; D ambiguous. V shed 2 bases and J shed 3 bases, with 8 bases lying between them. This CDR3 is built from 13 residues. Germline CDR1 reads MNHEY; CDR2 reads SMNVEV (reference sequence).

The CDR3 coding sequence is TGTGCCAGCAGCTTGGGTAGCGGGGGAACAGAGACCCAGTACTTC. Translated: CASSLGSGGTETQYF. The chain joins TRBV5-4 to TRBJ2-5; 9 bases align to TRBD2. V was pared by 0 bases and J by 4 bases, with 4 bases of the junction left unmatched. CDR1 and CDR2 from the germline V gene are SGHNT and YYREEE (reference sequence). The CDR3 sequence is 15 residues long.

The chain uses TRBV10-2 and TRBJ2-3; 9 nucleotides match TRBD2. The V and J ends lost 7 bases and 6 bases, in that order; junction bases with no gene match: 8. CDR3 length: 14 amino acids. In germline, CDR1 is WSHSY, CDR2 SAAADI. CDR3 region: CASTMTSGGDTQYF. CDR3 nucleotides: TGCGCCAGCACCATGACTAGCGGAGGGGATACGCAGTATTTT.

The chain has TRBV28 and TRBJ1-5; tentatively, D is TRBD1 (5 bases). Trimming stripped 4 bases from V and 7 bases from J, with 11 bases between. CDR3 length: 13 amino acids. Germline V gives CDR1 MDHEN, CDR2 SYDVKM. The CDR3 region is CASSWGMRQPQHF. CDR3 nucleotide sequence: TGTGCCAGCAGTTGGGGGATGCGACAGCCCCAGCATTTT.

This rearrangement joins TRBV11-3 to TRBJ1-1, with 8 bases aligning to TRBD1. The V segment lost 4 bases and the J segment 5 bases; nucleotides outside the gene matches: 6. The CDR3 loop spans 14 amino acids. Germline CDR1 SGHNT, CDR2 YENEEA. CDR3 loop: CASSWIQGVTEAFF. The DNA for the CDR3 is TGTGCCAGCAGCTGGATACAGGGGGTAACTGAAGCTTTCTTT. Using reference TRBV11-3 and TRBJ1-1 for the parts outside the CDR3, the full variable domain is EAGVVQSPRYKIIEKKQPVAFWCNPISGHNTLYWYLQNLGQGPELLIRYENEEAVDDSQLPKDRFSAERLKGVDSTLKIQPAELGDSAVYLCASSWIQGVTEAFFGQGTRLTVV.

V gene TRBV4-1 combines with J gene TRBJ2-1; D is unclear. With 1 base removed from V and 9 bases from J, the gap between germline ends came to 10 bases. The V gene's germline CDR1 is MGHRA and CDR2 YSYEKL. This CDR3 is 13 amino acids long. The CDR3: CASSQAPLVEQFF. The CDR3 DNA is TGCGCCAGCAGCCAAGCCCCCTTAGTTGAGCAGTTCTTC.

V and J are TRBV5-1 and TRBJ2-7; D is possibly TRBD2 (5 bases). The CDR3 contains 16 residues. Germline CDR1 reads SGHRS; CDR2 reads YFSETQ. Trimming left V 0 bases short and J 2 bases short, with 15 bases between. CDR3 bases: TGCGCCAGCAGCTTGGAGGAGCGGAGCCCACCCTACGAGCAGTACTTC. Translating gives CASSLEERSPPYEQYF.

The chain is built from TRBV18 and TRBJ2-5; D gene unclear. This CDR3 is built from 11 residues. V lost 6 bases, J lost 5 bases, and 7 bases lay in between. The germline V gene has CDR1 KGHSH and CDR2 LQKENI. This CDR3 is CASSTPETQYF. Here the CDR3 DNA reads TGTGCCAGCTCCACTCCTGAGACCCAGTACTTC.

The CDR3 spells CASSLQGRTDTQYF. The CDR3 region has the DNA TGTGCCAGCAGTTTGCAGGGCCGCACAGATACGCAGTATTTT. The rearrangement joins TRBV28 to TRBJ2-3, with a weak D call TRBD1 (5 bases). The germline V gene encodes CDR1 MDHEN and CDR2 SYDVKM. Trimming stripped 3 bases from V and 1 base from J, with 8 bases between. The CDR3 sequence is 14 residues long.

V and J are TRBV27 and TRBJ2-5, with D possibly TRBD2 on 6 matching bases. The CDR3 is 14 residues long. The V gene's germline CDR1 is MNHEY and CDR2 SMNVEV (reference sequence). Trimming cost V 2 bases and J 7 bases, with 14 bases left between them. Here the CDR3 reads CASSLNSGRATQYF. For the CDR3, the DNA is TGTGCCAGCAGTTTAAATAGCGGCAGAGCGACCCAGTACTTC.

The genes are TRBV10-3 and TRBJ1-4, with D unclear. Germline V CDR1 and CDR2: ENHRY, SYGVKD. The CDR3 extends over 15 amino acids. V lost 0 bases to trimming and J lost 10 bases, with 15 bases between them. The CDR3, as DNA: TGTGCCATCAGTGAGTCTCGGGCAGAAGGCGGAAAACTGTTTTTT. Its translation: CAISESRAEGGKLFF.

The CDR3 coding sequence is TGTGCCAGCAGCTTTAGCCCTACTAGCAAGGGGTTGGATGAGCAGTTCTTC. Encoded protein: CASSFSPTSKGLDEQFF. The V call is TRBV7-2, the J call TRBJ2-1, with D perhaps TRBD2 (6 bases). From germline, CDR1 is SGHTA and CDR2 FQGNSA. The ends were cut back, 3 bases at V and 8 bases at J, with 23 bases in the middle. The CDR3 length is 17 residues.

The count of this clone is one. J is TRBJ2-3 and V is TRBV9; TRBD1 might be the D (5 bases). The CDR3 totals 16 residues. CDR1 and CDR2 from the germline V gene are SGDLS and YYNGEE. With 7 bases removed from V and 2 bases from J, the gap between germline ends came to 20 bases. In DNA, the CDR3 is TGTGCCAGCGGCCCTACAGGTGGGATCATCACAGATACGCAGTATTTT. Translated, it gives CASGPTGGIITDTQYF.